This TCR beta chain is drawn from a study of T cells in Graves' hyperthyroidism and ophthalmopathy. Overall study findings and caveats: Most expanded thyroid clonotypes above 0.001 recurred in blood. In simple terms, a model built on 13 V-J features told ophthalmopathy apart from stable hyperthyroidism.

CDR3 length: 16 residues. V lost 4 bases, J lost 7 bases, and 10 bases stayed unmatched. From germline, CDR1 is ENHRY and CDR2 SYGVKD. Template material for amplifying TCR beta CDR3 regions consisted of RNA transcripts. The TCR CDR3 first-round RT-PCR relied on the HTBI primer set. MiXCR was run by TCRdb on the multiplex PCR reads, yielding one entry per CDR3 protein. The table lists hundreds of thousands of distinct CDR3 sequences, about 45% of them singletons. Reasons for excluding patients were uncontrolled infection, other autoimmune disease, pregnancy or lactation. For the diagnoses, clinical symptoms, serum thyroxine and TRAb, thyroid ultrasound and orbital computed tomography were used. On this clonotype: The antigen remains undetermined.

The sample consisted of peripheral blood or thyroid tissue (not recorded which). The TCR sequence derives from an adult man with Graves' disease, either hyperthyroidism or ophthalmopathy (not recorded which). V gene TRBV10-3 combines with J gene TRBJ2-7; 13 bases fit TRBD2. CDR3 bases: TGTGCCATCAGTGCTTCCGGGACTAGCGGGGTCAATGAGCAGTACTTC. As protein: CAISASGTSGVNEQYF.